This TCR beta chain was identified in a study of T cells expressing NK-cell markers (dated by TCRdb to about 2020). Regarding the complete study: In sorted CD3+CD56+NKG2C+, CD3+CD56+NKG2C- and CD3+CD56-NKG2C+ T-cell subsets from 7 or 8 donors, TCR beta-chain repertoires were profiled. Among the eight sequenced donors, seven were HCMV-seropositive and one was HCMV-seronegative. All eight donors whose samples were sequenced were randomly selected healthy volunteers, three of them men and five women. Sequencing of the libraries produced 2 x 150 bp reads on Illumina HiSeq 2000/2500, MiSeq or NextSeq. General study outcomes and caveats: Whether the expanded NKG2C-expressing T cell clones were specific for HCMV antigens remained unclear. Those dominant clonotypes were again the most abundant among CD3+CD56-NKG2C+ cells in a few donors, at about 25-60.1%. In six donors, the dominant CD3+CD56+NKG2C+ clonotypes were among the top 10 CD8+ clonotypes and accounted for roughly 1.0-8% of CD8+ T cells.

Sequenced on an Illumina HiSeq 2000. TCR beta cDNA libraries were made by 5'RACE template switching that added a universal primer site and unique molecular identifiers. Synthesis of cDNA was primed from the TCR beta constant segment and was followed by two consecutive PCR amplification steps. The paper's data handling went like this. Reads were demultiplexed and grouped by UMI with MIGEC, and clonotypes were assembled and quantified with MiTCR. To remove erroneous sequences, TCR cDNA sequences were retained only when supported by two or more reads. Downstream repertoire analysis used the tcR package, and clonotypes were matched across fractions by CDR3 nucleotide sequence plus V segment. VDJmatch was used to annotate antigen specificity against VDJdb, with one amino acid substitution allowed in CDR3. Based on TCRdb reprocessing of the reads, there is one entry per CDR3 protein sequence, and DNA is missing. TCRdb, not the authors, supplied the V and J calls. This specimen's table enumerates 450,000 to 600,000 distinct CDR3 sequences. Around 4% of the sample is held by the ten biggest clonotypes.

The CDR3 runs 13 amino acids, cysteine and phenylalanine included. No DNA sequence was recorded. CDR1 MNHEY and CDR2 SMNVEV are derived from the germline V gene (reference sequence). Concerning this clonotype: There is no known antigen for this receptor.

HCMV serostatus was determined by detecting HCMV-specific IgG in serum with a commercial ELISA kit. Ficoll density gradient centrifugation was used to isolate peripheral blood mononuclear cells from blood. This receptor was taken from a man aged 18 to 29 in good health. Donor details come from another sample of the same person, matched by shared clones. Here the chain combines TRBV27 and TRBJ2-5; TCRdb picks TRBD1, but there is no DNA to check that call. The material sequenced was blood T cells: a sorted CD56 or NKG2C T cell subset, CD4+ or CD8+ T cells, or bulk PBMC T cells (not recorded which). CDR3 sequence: CASSSGTGLAQYF.